What follows are 28 T cell receptor beta chains derived from one specimen sequenced in a study of radiotherapy plus CTLA-4 blockade in lung cancer (dated by TCRdb to the late 2010s). The method behind the library was the immunoSEQ multiplex PCR assay. TCRdb took over this immuneACCESS table, retaining in-frame rearrangements with V and J assigned. Such tables are incomplete; in checked studies, under half of the missing clones stem from an unresolved V gene, and the remainder is unexplained. The sample table shows 95,000 to 150,000 clones, and 70% to 90% are seen once. The ten largest clones represent 5.5% to 8% of the sample. The sample in question was peripheral blood, obtained from a patient treated with radiotherapy plus ipilimumab. These receptors all stem from a human donor with non-small cell lung cancer that progressed on radiotherapy plus ipilimumab.

Here the CDR3 DNA reads TGTGCCAGCAGCTTAGGGACCGCTAACTATGGCTACACCTTC. Amino acid sequence: CASSLGTANYGYTF. The J gene is TRBJ1-2, the V gene TRBV11-3; D remains unclear. Germline V gives CDR1 SGHNT, CDR2 YENEEA. V lost 1 base, J lost 0 bases, and 6 bases lay in between. CDR3 length: 14 residues.

The rearrangement joins TRBV19 to TRBJ1-4; the D gene is possibly TRBD1 (5 bases). V lost 6 bases to trimming and J lost 13 bases, with 18 bases between them. The CDR3 is 13 residues long. Germline V gene sequence: CDR1 LNHDA, CDR2 SQIVND (reference sequence). The CDR3 loop reads CASSLQVGSRLFF. CDR3 sequence (DNA): TGTGCCAGTAGCCTACAGGTCGGGTCAAGACTGTTTTTT.

This clone was seen a single time. The gene calls are TRBV7-3 and TRBJ2-1, with D tentatively TRBD1 (6 bases). Trimming removed 4 bases at V and 5 bases at J, with 12 bases between. Germline V gives CDR1 SGHTA, CDR2 FQGTGA. This CDR3 contains 14 residues. CDR3 residues: CASSSYGDNNEQFF. The CDR3 DNA reads as TGTGCCAGCAGCTCGTACGGGGACAACAATGAGCAGTTCTTC.

The genes are TRBV10-3 and TRBJ2-1; TRBD2 might be the D (6 bases). V dropped 1 base and J dropped 4 bases, with 17 bases sitting between them. The CDR3 consists of 17 residues. The germline V gene encodes CDR1 ENHRY and CDR2 SYGVKD. In DNA form, the CDR3 reads TGTGCCATCAGTGAGTTTTCTCGACGGGAGAGGTACAATGAGCAGTTCTTC. Protein product: CAISEFSRRERYNEQFF.

The J gene is TRBJ2-2, the V gene TRBV7-9, with D unclear. The germline V gene encodes CDR1 SEHNR and CDR2 FQNEAQ (reference sequence). The CDR3 totals 16 residues. Trimming left V 5 bases short and J 3 bases short, with 16 bases between. This CDR3 reads CASSPLKVEDTGELFF. The CDR3 DNA follows: TGTGCCAGCAGCCCATTAAAGGTCGAAGACACCGGGGAGCTGTTTTTT.

The rearrangement joins TRBV9 to TRBJ1-1; maybe TRBD1 (6 bases). The length of the CDR3 is 15 residues. In germline, CDR1 is SGDLS, CDR2 YYNGEE. Trimming shortened V by 3 bases and J by 2 bases, and 14 bases separated the two germline ends. The CDR3 DNA is TGTGCCAGCAGCGCTGGGGGCATAATAAACACTGAAGCTTTCTTT. Its protein is CASSAGGIINTEAFF.

This clone was detected once. The chain employs TRBV25-1 and TRBJ2-2; D perhaps matches TRBD1 (5 bases). This CDR3 is 12 amino acids long. The germline V and J ends were trimmed by 8 bases and 4 bases, with 8 bases remaining between them. Germline CDR1 is MGHDK and CDR2 is SYGVNS. CDR3 sequence reads: CASGRGTGELFF. CDR3 DNA sequence: TGTGCCAGCGGTAGGGGCACCGGGGAGCTGTTTTTT. The full variable domain, rest sourced from reference TRBV25-1 and TRBJ2-2, is EADIYQTPRYLVIGTGKKITLECSQTMGHDKMYWYQQDPGMELHLIHYSYGVNSTEKGDLSSESTVSRIRTEHFPLTLESARPSHTSQYLCASGRGTGELFFGEGSRLTVL.

V gene TRBV7-3 combines with J gene TRBJ2-3; no definite D call. Trimming cost V 5 bases and J 6 bases, with 12 bases left between them. Germline V gene lookup returns CDR1 SGHTA and CDR2 FQGTGA. The CDR3 extends over 13 amino acids. This CDR3 reads CASSRSYEDTQYF. Here the CDR3 DNA reads TGTGCCAGCAGCAGAAGCTACGAGGATACGCAGTATTTT.

The chain couples TRBV9 to TRBJ2-2; 7 nucleotides line up with TRBD2. Germline V lookup: CDR1 SGDLS, CDR2 YYNGEE. The length of the CDR3 is 15 residues. Trimming removed 3 bases from V and 5 bases from J; junction bases left unmatched: 7. CDR3 sequence (DNA): TGTGCCAGCAGCGCGGGGTGGGAGGGGACCGGGGAGCTGTTTTTT. It specifies CASSAGWEGTGELFF.

The V and J genes are TRBV6-1 and TRBJ2-5, with unresolved D. Judging by the DNA end, TRBJ2-7 fits better; the J call may be wrong. Germline CDR1 and CDR2: MNHNS and SASEGT. CDR3 length: 11 amino acids. In nucleotides, the CDR3 is TGTGCCAGCAGTCCCGACTCCGAGCAGTACTTC. Its translation: CASSPDSEQYF.

The chain carries TRBV12-5 and TRBJ1-1, with D tentatively TRBD1 (5 bases). V dropped 11 bases and J dropped 4 bases, with 14 bases sitting between them. The CDR3 is 12 amino acids. Germline values: CDR1 LGHNT, CDR2 FRNRAP. CDR3 sequence reads: CAETIGATEAFF. In DNA, the CDR3 is TGTGCTGAGACCATTGGGGCCACTGAAGCTTTCTTT.

The DNA for the CDR3 is TGTGCCAGCTCACCATTCCCCGCAGGGGCAGGGCAGCCCCAGCATTTT. Protein sequence: CASSPFPAGAGQPQHF. The J gene is TRBJ1-5, the V gene TRBV18; a weak D match, TRBD1 (6 bases). Trimming shortened V by 2 bases and J by 7 bases, and 18 bases separated the two germline ends. Germline lookup yields CDR1 KGHSH and CDR2 LQKENI. The CDR3 has 16 amino acids.

The rearrangement joins TRBV2 to TRBJ2-1; 8 bases align to TRBD1. With V trimmed by 8 bases and J by 7 bases, 7 bases remained unmatched. The CDR3 length is 13 residues. The germline CDR1 and CDR2 sequences are SNHLY and FYNNEI. Written as DNA, the CDR3 is TGTGCCAGCGGGGACAGGATCTCGAATGAGCAGTTCTTC. Its translation: CASGDRISNEQFF.

This chain connects TRBV7-3 to TRBJ1-1, with D maybe TRBD1 (5 bases). The ends were cut back, 3 bases at V and 1 base at J, with 12 bases in the middle. Germline CDR1 is SGHTA and CDR2 is FQGTGA. This CDR3 is 15 amino acids long. The CDR3 DNA follows: TGTGCCAGCAGCTTTGGGGGATATCCGAACACTGAAGCTTTCTTT. It yields the protein CASSFGGYPNTEAFF.

The chain carries TRBV25-1 and TRBJ1-4, with D possibly matching TRBD1 (5 bases). Germline V gene lookup returns CDR1 MGHDK and CDR2 SYGVNS. The V gene lost 5 bases and the J gene lost 8 bases, with 15 bases spanning the gap. The CDR3 is made up of 14 amino acids. This chain's CDR3 is CASSQPGTLEKLFF. The DNA of the CDR3 is TGTGCCAGCAGTCAGCCTGGGACCTTGGAAAAACTGTTTTTT.

CDR3 DNA: TGTGCCAGTAGTATTGACAGGGAGGCTGAAGCTTTCTTT. Its protein product is CASSIDREAEAFF. V gene TRBV19 combines with J gene TRBJ1-1; the match to TRBD1 covers 7 bases. The CDR3 spans 13 residues. Trimming cost V 3 bases and J 6 bases; bases outside gene matches: 4. Germline-derived CDR1 and CDR2 are LNHDA and SQIVND (reference sequence).

This clone was detected only a few times. This specimen includes other DNA sequences encoding the same CDR3. The CDR3 bases are TGTGCCAGTAGCCAAAACTCCGGGAGCAATCAGCCCCAGCATTTT. Its translation: CASSQNSGSNQPQHF. This chain links TRBV19 with TRBJ1-5; no definite D call. V shed 6 bases and J shed 1 base, with 13 bases lying between them. The length of the CDR3 is 15 residues. CDR1 is LNHDA, CDR2 SQIVND, per germline (reference sequence).

This rearrangement joins TRBV15 to TRBJ1-2, with D hard to call. This CDR3 spans 15 amino acids. Germline CDR1 reads LNHNV; CDR2 reads YYDKDF (reference sequence). V lost 1 base to trimming and J lost 8 bases, with 17 bases between them. CDR3: CATSRADSVPGGYTF. The CDR3, as DNA: TGTGCCACCAGCAGAGCGGACTCGGTGCCCGGGGGCTACACCTTC.

J is TRBJ1-5 and V is TRBV10-3; D is undetermined. Germline V gene sequence: CDR1 ENHRY, CDR2 SYGVKD. The CDR3 has 14 residues. With 4 bases removed from V and 1 base from J, the gap between germline ends came to 8 bases. CDR3 in DNA: TGTGCCATCAGTGCATCGGGCAGCAATCAGCCCCAGCATTTT. It codes for CAISASGSNQPQHF.

This clone was recorded a few times. The gene calls are TRBV4-2 and TRBJ1-4; possibly TRBD1 for D (5 bases). The CDR3 covers 14 residues. Deletions cut 4 bases from V and 11 bases from J, with 17 bases between. From germline, CDR1 is LGHNA and CDR2 YNFKEQ. The CDR3 spells CASSRDSYSAKLFF. CDR3 bases: TGTGCCAGCAGCCGAGACAGCTATTCCGCGAAACTGTTTTTT.

This clone appeared a single time. The rearrangement joins TRBV5-1 to TRBJ2-1, with D possibly TRBD2 on 5 matching bases. The CDR3 runs to 14 residues. Germline V gene data show CDR1 as SGHRS and CDR2 as YFSETQ. V shed 2 bases and J shed 2 bases, with 8 bases lying between them. CDR3 amino acids: CASSLSTTYNEQFF. The CDR3 nucleotides read TGCGCCAGCAGCTTATCGACTACCTACAATGAGCAGTTCTTC.

The chain recombines TRBV5-4 with TRBJ2-1; no reliable D call. The CDR3 spans 15 residues. CDR1 and CDR2 from the germline V gene are SGHNT and YYREEE (reference sequence). Trimming pared 0 bases from V and 4 bases from J, leaving 11 bases between. The CDR3 DNA sequence: TGTGCCAGCAGCTTGGCCGGAGCACAATACAATGAGCAGTTCTTC. Translation gives CASSLAGAQYNEQFF.

Note on this clone: At the DNA level, this CDR3 is encoded by other sequences in the same sample as well. This chain links TRBV6-1 with TRBJ1-5; TRBD1 agrees at 7 bases. Unmatched junction bases numbered 7, after V lost 1 base and J lost 7 bases. Germline loops: CDR1 MNHNS, CDR2 SASEGT. This CDR3 is 15 amino acids long. DNA of the CDR3: TGTGCCAGCAGTGAAGGGGCAGGGGGGGGGCAGCCCCAGCATTTT. It encodes CASSEGAGGGQPQHF.

The rearrangement uses TRBV11-3 and TRBJ2-1; 7 bases are shared with TRBD2. The CDR3 runs to 14 residues. Germline V gives CDR1 SGHNT, CDR2 YENEEA. The junction had 3 bases not matched to a gene; V was cut back by 4 bases and J by 3 bases. CDR3 bases: TGTGCCAGCAGCTCTAGCGGAGTCTACAATGAGCAGTTCTTC. This sequence encodes CASSSSGVYNEQFF.

V and J are TRBV30 and TRBJ2-5, with D possibly being TRBD2 (6 bases). V was shortened by 5 bases and J by 1 base, with 17 bases between the two germline ends. CDR3 length: 15 amino acids. The germline V gene encodes CDR1 GTSNPN and CDR2 SVGIG (reference sequence). The CDR3 DNA is TGTGCCTGGGACGTGGGGGGTAACTTCCAAGAGACCCAGTACTTC. The encoded protein is CAWDVGGNFQETQYF.

The chain links TRBV2 to TRBJ2-5; possible D gene TRBD1, 6 bases. The DNA end favors TRBJ2-7, so the J call may be wrong. CDR3 length: 16 residues. Germline V CDR1 and CDR2: SNHLY, FYNNEI. As DNA, the CDR3 is TGTGCCAGCAGTGAATTAGGGCCAGGGGTGAACTACGAGCAGTACTTC. Amino acid sequence: CASSELGPGVNYEQYF.

The chain couples TRBV15 to TRBJ1-5, with TRBD1 identical over 10 bases. The junction had 6 bases not matched to a gene; V was cut back by 4 bases and J by 6 bases. This CDR3 has 15 residues. CDR1 and CDR2 from the germline V gene are LNHNV and YYDKDF (reference sequence). CDR3 in amino acids: CATSNLGQGGQPQHF. The CDR3, as DNA: TGTGCCACCAGCAATCTTGGACAGGGGGGTCAGCCCCAGCATTTT.

This rearrangement joins TRBV6-6 to TRBJ2-1; D is tentatively TRBD1 or TRBD2 (5 bases each). Between the trimmed V and J ends, which lost 5 bases and 9 bases, there was a span of 17 bases. CDR3 size: 14 residues. In germline, CDR1 is MNHNY, CDR2 SVGAGI (reference sequence). The CDR3 is CASSTLGVEGEQFF. The CDR3 nucleotides are TGTGCCAGCAGTACGTTGGGGGTTGAAGGTGAGCAGTTCTTC.